Sequencing of this T cell receptor beta chain was carried out in a study of T cell responses to AZD1222 COVID-19 vaccine. General study results and limits: Clonal diversity may have been underestimated in mostly white British donors.

Here immunoSEQ multiplex PCR was the method, and the copy in TCRdb shows in-frame clones only, minus some. The top ten hold around 2.8% of the sample, which has about 130,000 clones, 91% seen once. V dropped 4 bases and J dropped 1; count of bases not matched to a gene: 10. The CDR3 is 18 residues long. CDR1 is SEHNR, CDR2 FQNEAQ, per germline (reference sequence). For this clone: What it recognizes is unknown.

This TCR was recovered from an adult in good health. V and J are TRBV7-9 and TRBJ2-1; TRBD2 matches 10 bases. This specimen was peripheral blood, taken on day 0 of AZD1222 vaccination. The CDR3 sequence is CASSSTSPSGRSYNEQFF. CDR3 coding DNA: TGTGCCAGCAGCTCCACGTCTCCTAGCGGGAGATCCTACAATGAGCAGTTCTTC.